The present T cell receptor beta chain was sequenced within a study of T cells after yellow fever vaccination. Background on the study: SMART-Seq v4 Ultra Low Input served to prepare low-cell-number fractions.

Germline V lookup: CDR1 SGHVS, CDR2 FNYEAQ. V lost 4 bases and J lost 5, with 14 bases in between. The CDR3 covers 15 residues. By 5'RACE template switching, TCR cDNA was produced, with a universal primer site and UMIs added in the process. TCRdb passed the 5' RACE reads through MiXCR, listing each CDR3 protein once. The sample has approximately 93,000 distinct CDR3 sequences; approximately 6.3% are singletons. This clonotype was obtained from a young man who received the YFV17D yellow fever vaccine. This chain links TRBV7-6 with TRBJ1-4; a possible D gene is TRBD1 (6 bases). This specimen was CD8+ T cells sorted from PBMCs, taken 10 days after the yellow fever booster vaccination. CDR3 residues: CASSSSDRLNEKLFF. Written as DNA, the CDR3 is TGTGCCAGCAGCTCCTCAGACAGGCTGAATGAAAAACTGTTTTTT. Using reference TRBV7-6 and TRBJ1-4 for the parts outside the CDR3, the full variable domain is GAGVSQSPRYKVTKRGQDVALRCDPISGHVSLYWYRQALGQGPEFLTYFNYEAQQDKSGLPNDRFSAERPEGSISTLTIQRTEQRDSAMYRCASSSSDRLNEKLFFGSGTQLSVL.